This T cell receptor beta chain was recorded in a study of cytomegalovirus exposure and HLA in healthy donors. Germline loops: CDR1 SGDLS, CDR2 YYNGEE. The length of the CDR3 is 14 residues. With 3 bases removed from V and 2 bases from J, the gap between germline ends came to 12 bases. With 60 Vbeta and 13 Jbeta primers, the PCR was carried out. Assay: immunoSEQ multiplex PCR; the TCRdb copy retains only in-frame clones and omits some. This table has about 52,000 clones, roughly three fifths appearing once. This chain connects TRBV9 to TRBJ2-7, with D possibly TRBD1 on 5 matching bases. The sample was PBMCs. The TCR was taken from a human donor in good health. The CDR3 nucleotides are TGTGCCAGCAGCGGACAGACTTACCCCTACGAGCAGTACTTC. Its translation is CASSGQTYPYEQYF.